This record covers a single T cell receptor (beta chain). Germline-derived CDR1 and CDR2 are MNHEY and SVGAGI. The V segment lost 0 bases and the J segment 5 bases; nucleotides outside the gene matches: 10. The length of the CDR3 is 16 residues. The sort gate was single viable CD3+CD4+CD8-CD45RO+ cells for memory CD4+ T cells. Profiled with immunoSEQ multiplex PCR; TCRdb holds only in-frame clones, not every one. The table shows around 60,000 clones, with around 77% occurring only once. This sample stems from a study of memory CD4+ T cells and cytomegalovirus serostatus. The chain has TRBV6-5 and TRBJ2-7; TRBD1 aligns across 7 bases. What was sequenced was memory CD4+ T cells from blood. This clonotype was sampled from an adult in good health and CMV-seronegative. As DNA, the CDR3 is TGTGCCAGCAGTTACTCGCGGTACAGGGGCAGCCACGAGCAGTACTTC. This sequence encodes CASSYSRYRGSHEQYF.